This T cell receptor beta chain was profiled in a study of T cell responses to AZD1222 COVID-19 vaccine. The study's findings and limits: Vaccination with two AZD1222 doses was followed by a rise in Spike-specific TCR breadth and depth. Recipients of AZD1222 seropositive at baseline numbered only 5 to 7. Spike-wide vaccine-associated CD4 TCRs dominated at 160-218 and 743-854. Females made up more of the donors, who were largely white British, and clonal diversity may have come out too low.

Produced via immunoSEQ multiplex PCR; TCRdb's table is partial and in-frame only. The data hold under 150,000 clones, with roughly 87% observed a single time. About this clone itself: What it binds is not known.

CDR3 size: 15 residues. V was clipped by 10 bases and J by 0 bases, with 16 bases between them. The germline V gene encodes CDR1 LNHDA and CDR2 SQIVND (reference sequence). This chain uses TRBV19 with TRBJ1-5; D unresolved. The sequencing here drew on peripheral blood, taken on day 0 of AZD1222 vaccination. This receptor was obtained from an adult in good health. The CDR3 DNA sequence: TGTGCCACCTCAGACCTCCAAAATAGCAATCAGCCCCAGCATTTT. Amino acids: CATSDLQNSNQPQHF.